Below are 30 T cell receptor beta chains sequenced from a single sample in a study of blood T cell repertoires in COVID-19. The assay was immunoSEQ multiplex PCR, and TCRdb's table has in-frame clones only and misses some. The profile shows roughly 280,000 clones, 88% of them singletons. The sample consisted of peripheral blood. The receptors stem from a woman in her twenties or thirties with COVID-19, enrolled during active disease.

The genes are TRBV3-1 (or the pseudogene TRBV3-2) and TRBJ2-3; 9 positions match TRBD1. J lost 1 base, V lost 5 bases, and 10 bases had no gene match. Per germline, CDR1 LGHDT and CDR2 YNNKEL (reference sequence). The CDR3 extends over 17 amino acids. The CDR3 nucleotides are TGTGCCAGCAGCACAGGGGGGTGGACAGGGGGCACAGATACGCAGTATTTT. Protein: CASSTGGWTGGTDTQYF.

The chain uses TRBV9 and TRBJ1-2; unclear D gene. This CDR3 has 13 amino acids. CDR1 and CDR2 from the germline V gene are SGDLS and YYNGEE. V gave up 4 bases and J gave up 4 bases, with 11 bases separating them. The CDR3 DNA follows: TGTGCCAGCAGCCCCCGACTGTCCTATGGCTACACCTTC. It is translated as CASSPRLSYGYTF.

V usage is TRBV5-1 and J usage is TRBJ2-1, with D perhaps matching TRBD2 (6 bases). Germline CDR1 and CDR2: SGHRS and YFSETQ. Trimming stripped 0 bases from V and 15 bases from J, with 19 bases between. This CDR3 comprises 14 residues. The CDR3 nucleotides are TGCGCCAGCAGCTTGGGGGACGGCGGGAAAGGGAGGTTCTTC. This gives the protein CASSLGDGGKGRFF. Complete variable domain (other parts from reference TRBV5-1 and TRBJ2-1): KAGVTQTPRYLIKTRGQQVTLSCSPISGHRSVSWYQQTPGQGLQFLFEYFSETQRNKGNFPGRFSGRQFSNSRSEMNVSTLELGDSALYLCASSLGDGGKGRFFGPGTRLTVL.

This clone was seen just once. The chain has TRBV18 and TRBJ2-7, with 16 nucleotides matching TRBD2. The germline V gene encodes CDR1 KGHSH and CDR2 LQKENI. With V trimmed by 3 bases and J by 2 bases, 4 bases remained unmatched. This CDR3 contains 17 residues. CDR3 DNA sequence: TGTGCCAGCTCACCGAAGGGACTAGCGGGAGGGCCCTACGAGCAGTACTTC. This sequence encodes CASSPKGLAGGPYEQYF.

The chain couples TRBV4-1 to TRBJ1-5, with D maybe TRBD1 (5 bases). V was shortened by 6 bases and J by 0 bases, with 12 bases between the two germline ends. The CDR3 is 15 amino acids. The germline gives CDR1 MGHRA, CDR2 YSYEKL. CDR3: CASSPDRYSNQPQHF. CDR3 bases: TGCGCCAGCAGTCCCGACAGATATAGCAATCAGCCCCAGCATTTT.

CDR3 amino acids: CASSLALSDTPYF. The CDR3 DNA reads TGTGCCAGCAGCTTAGCGCTTTCCGACACCCCCTACTTC. The rearrangement uses TRBV7-2 and TRBJ2-7; D call uncertain. From germline, CDR1 is SGHTA and CDR2 FQGNSA. The CDR3 covers 13 residues. V was trimmed by 0 bases and J by 13 bases, leaving 16 bases between them.

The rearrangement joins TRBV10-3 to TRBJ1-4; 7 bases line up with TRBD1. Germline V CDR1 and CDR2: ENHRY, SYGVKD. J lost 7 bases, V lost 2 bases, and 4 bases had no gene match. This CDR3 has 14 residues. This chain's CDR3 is CAISESGQAEKLFF. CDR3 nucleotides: TGTGCCATCAGTGAGAGTGGACAGGCTGAAAAACTGTTTTTT.

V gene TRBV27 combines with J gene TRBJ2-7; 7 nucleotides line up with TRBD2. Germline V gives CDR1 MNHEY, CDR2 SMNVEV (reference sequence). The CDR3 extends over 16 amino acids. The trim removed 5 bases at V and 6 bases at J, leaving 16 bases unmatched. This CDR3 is CASSGLSGRGVSEQYF. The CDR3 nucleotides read TGTGCCAGCAGTGGACTATCGGGACGGGGGGTTTCCGAGCAGTACTTC.

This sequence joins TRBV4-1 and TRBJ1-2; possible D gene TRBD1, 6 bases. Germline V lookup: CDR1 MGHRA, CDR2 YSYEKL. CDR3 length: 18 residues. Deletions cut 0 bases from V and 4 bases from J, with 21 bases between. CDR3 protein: CASSQERIGTKYPYGYTF. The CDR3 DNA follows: TGCGCCAGCAGCCAAGAGAGAATTGGGACAAAATATCCCTATGGCTACACCTTC.

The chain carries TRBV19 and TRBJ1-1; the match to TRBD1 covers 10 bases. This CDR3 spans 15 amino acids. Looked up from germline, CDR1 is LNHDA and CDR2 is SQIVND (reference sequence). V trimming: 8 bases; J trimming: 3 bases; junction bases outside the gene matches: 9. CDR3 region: CASFRQGAQDTEAFF. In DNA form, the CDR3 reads TGTGCCAGTTTCCGACAGGGGGCGCAAGACACTGAAGCTTTCTTT. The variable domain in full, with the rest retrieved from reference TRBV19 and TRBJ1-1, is DGGITQSPKYLFRKEGQNVTLSCEQNLNHDAMYWYRQDPGQGLRLIYYSQIVNDFQKGDIAEGYSVSREKKESFPLTVTSAQKNPTAFYLCASFRQGAQDTEAFFGQGTRLTVV.

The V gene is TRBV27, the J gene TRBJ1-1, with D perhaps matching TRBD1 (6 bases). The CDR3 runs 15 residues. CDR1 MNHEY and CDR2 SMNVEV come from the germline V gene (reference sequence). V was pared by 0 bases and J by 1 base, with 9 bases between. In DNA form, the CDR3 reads TGTGCCAGCAGTTTATCGACAGGCTCGAACACTGAAGCTTTCTTT. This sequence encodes CASSLSTGSNTEAFF.

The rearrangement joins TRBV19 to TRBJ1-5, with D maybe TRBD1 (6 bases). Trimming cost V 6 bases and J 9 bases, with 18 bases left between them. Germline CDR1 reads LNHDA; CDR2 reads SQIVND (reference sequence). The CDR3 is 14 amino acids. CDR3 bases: TGTGCCAGTAGCCCGGGGAGGGGGGCCGGGCCCCAGCATTTT. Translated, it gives CASSPGRGAGPQHF.

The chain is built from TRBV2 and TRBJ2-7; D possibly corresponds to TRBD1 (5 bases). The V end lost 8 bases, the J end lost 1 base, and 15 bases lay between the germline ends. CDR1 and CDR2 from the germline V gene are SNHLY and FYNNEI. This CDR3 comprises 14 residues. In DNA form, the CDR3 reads TGTGCCAGCCTCGTCAGGGCCCGGTCCTACGAGCAGTACTTC. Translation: CASLVRARSYEQYF.

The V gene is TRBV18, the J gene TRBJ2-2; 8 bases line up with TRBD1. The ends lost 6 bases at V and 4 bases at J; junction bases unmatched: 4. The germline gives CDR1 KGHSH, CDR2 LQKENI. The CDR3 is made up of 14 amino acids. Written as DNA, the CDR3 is TGTGCCAGCTCTCGGGACAGGACCACCGGGGAGCTGTTTTTT. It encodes CASSRDRTTGELFF.

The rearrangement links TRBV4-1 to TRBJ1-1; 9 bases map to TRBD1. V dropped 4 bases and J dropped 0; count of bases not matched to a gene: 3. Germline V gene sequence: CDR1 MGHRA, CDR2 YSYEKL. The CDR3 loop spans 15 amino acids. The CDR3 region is CASSRTGAVNTEAFF. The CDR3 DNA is TGCGCCAGCAGCCGGACAGGGGCCGTGAACACTGAAGCTTTCTTT.

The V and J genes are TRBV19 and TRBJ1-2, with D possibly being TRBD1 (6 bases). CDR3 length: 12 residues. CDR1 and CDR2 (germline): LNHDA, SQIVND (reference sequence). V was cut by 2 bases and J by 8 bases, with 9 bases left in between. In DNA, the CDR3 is TGTGCCAGTAGTATAACAGGGAAAGGCTACACCTTC. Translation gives CASSITGKGYTF. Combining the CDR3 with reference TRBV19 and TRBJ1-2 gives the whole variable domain DGGITQSPKYLFRKEGQNVTLSCEQNLNHDAMYWYRQDPGQGLRLIYYSQIVNDFQKGDIAEGYSVSREKKESFPLTVTSAQKNPTAFYLCASSITGKGYTFGSGTRLTVV.

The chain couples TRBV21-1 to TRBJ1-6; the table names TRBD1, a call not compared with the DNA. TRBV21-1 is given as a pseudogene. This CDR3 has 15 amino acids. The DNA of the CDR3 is TGTGCCAGCAACGGGGACAGGGGAAATAGTTCACCCCTCCACTTT. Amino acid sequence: CASNGDRGNSSPLHF.

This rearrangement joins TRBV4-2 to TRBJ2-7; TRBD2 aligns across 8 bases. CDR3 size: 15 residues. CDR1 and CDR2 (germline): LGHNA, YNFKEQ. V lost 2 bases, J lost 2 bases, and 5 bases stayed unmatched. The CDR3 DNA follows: TGTGCCAGCAGCCAAACTAGCGGTTTAACCTACGAGCAGTACTTC. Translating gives CASSQTSGLTYEQYF.

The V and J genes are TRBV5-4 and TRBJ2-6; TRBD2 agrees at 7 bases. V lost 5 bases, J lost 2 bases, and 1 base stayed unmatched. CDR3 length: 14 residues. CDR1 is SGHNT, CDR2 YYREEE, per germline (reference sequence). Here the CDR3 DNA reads TGTGCCAGCAGAGCGGGAACTGGGGCCAACGTCCTGACTTTC. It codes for CASRAGTGANVLTF.

The CDR3 loop reads CATSSLLLAGGLSSYNEQFF. The DNA for the CDR3 is TGTGCCACCAGCAGTCTATTACTAGCGGGAGGACTTAGCTCCTACAATGAGCAGTTCTTC. The rearrangement joins TRBV15 to TRBJ2-1; 12 positions match TRBD2. The CDR3 totals 20 residues. Germline CDR1 and CDR2: LNHNV and YYDKDF (reference sequence). V shed 3 bases, J shed 0 bases, and the junction held 12 bases outside the gene matches. The complete variable domain, with remaining parts taken from reference TRBV15 and TRBJ2-1, reads DAMVIQNPRYQVTQFGKPVTLSCSQTLNHNVMYWYQQKSSQAPKLLFHYYDKDFNNEADTPDNFQSRRPNTSFCFLDIRSPGLGDTAMYLCATSSLLLAGGLSSYNEQFFGPGTRLTVL.

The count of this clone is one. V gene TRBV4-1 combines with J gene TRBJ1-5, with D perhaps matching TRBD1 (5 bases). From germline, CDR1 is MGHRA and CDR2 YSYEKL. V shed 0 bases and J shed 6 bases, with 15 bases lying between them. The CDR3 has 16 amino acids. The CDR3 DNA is TGCGCCAGCAGCCAAGAAGCCCAGGGATCGATTCAGCCCCAGCATTTT. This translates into CASSQEAQGSIQPQHF.

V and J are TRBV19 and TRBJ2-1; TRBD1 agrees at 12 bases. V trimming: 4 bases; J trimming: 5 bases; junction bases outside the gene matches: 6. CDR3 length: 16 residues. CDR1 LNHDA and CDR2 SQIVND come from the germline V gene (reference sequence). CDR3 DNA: TGTGCCAGTAGTACTCCGGGACAGGGGGCGGACAATGAGCAGTTCTTC. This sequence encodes CASSTPGQGADNEQFF.

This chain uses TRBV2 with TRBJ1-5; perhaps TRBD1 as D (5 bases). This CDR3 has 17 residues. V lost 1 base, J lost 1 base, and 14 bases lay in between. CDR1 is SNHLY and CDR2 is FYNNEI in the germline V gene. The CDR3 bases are TGTGCCAGCAGTGAAGAGGGGTCCCACTGGAGCAATCAGCCCCAGCATTTT. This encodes CASSEEGSHWSNQPQHF.

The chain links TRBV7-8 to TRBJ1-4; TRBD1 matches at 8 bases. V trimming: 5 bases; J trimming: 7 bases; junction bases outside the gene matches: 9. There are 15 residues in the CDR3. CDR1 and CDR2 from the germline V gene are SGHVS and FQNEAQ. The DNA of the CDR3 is TGTGCCAGCAGCCCTCAGGGGGCAGGATTTGAAAAACTGTTTTTT. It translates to CASSPQGAGFEKLFF.

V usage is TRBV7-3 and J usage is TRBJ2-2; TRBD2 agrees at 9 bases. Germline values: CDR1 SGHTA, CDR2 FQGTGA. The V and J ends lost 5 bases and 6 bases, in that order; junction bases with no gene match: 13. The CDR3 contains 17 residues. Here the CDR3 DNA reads TGTGCCAGCAGCCCTCAGCTTAGCGGGAGTCGGGCCGGGGAGCTGTTTTTT. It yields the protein CASSPQLSGSRAGELFF.

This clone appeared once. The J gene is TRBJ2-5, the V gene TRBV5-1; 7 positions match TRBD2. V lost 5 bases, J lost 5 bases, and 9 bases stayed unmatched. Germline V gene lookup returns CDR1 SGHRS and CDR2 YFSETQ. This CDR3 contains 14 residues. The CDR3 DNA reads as TGCGCCAGCAGTCGGAGCGGGATGAGGGAGACCCAGTACTTC. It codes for CASSRSGMRETQYF.

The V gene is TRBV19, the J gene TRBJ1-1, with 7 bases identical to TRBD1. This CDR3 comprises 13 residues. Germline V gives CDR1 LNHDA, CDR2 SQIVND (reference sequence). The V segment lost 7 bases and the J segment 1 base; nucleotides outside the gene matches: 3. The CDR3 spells CASKRTGNTEAFF. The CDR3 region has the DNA TGTGCCAGTAAGAGGACAGGGAACACTGAAGCTTTCTTT.

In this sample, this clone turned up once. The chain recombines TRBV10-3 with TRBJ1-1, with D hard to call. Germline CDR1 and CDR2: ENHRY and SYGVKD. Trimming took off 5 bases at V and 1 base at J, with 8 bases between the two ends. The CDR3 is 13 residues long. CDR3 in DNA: TGTGCCATCAGTCCCGCGGGGAACACTGAAGCTTTCTTT. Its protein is CAISPAGNTEAFF.

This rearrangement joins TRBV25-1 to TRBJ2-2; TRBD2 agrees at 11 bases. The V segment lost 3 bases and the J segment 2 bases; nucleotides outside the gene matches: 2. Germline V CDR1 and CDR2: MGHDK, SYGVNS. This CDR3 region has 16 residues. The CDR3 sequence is CASSDTSGRNTGELFF. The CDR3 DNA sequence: TGTGCCAGCAGTGACACTAGCGGGAGAAACACCGGGGAGCTGTTTTTT.

The CDR3 DNA is TGCGCCAGCAGCTTGGATCTAGCGGGAGGGGGAGATACGCAGTATTTT. Amino acid sequence: CASSLDLAGGGDTQYF. The chain recombines TRBV5-1 with TRBJ2-3; 12 bases align to TRBD2. Germline CDR1 SGHRS, CDR2 YFSETQ. The CDR3 has 16 residues. Losses at the gene ends were 0 bases for V and 5 bases for J; bases not matched to a gene: 4.